These 21 T cell receptor beta chains share one sample of origin, sequenced in a study of T cell responses to AZD1222 COVID-19 vaccine. The data were produced by immunoSEQ multiplex PCR, yet TCRdb's version contains in-frame clones alone and is incomplete. The table includes about 130,000 clones, 90% detected once. The sample was peripheral blood, taken on day 0 of MenACWY control vaccination. Receptors were obtained from an adult in good health.

The chain employs TRBV4-2 and TRBJ2-3; possibly TRBD2 for D (7 bases). CDR3 length: 17 residues. The germline V and J ends were trimmed by 0 bases and 1 base, with 14 bases remaining between them. CDR1 is LGHNA, CDR2 YNFKEQ, per germline. As DNA, the CDR3 is TGTGCCAGCAGCCAAGATCAAGGGGGGGCCGGCACAGATACGCAGTATTTT. Its translation: CASSQDQGGAGTDTQYF.

The chain combines TRBV6-5 with TRBJ2-7; 8 bases line up with TRBD1. CDR3 length: 14 residues. V lost 6 bases to trimming and J lost 5 bases; unmatched junction nucleotides: 9. Germline V lookup: CDR1 MNHEY, CDR2 SVGAGI. CDR3 protein: CASRVGQGGDEQYF. CDR3 bases: TGTGCCAGCAGGGTCGGACAGGGAGGCGACGAGCAGTACTTC.

V is TRBV27 and J is TRBJ2-1, with TRBD1 as a possible D gene (6 bases). V was clipped by 0 bases and J by 0 bases, with 12 bases between them. CDR1 MNHEY and CDR2 SMNVEV come from the germline V gene (reference sequence). The CDR3 consists of 17 residues. Written as DNA, the CDR3 is TGTGCCAGCAGTTTATCGGGGGACACCAGCTCCTACAATGAGCAGTTCTTC. Amino acids: CASSLSGDTSSYNEQFF.

The J gene is TRBJ1-1, the V gene TRBV7-3; the match to TRBD1 covers 9 bases. CDR3 length equals 13 residues. V trimming: 3 bases; J trimming: 5 bases; junction bases outside the gene matches: 1. Germline CDR1 is SGHTA and CDR2 is FQGTGA. The CDR3 bases are TGTGCCAGCAGCTTCGACAGGGGGACTGAAGCTTTCTTT. Its translation: CASSFDRGTEAFF.

The gene calls are TRBV19 and TRBJ1-5, with TRBD1 as a possible D gene (5 bases). V shed 2 bases and J shed 6 bases, with 8 bases lying between them. CDR3 size: 13 residues. Per the germline V gene, CDR1 is LNHDA and CDR2 is SQIVND (reference sequence). The CDR3 sequence is CASSIQGPQPQHF. The CDR3 DNA reads TGTGCCAGTAGTATACAGGGTCCTCAGCCCCAGCATTTT.

The rearrangement uses TRBV29-1 and TRBJ2-1, with D perhaps assigned TRBD1 or TRBD2 (5 bases each). CDR1 is SQVTM and CDR2 is ANQGSEA in the germline V gene. There are 15 residues in the CDR3. V was pared by 4 bases and J by 4 bases, with 17 bases between. In nucleotides, the CDR3 is TGCAGCGTTGCTGGGACCGAGAAGATATACAATGAGCAGTTCTTC. It codes for CSVAGTEKIYNEQFF.

The chain employs TRBV30 and TRBJ1-1; TRBD1 matches at 7 bases. The CDR3 covers 13 residues. V lost 4 bases, J lost 1 base, and 3 bases stayed unmatched. Per the germline V gene, CDR1 is GTSNPN and CDR2 is SVGIG (reference sequence). CDR3 DNA sequence: TGTGCCTGGAACCAGGGGGGGAACACTGAAGCTTTCTTT. This gives the protein CAWNQGGNTEAFF. Full variable domain (missing parts from reference TRBV30 and TRBJ1-1): SQTIHQWPATLVQPVGSPLSLECTVEGTSNPNLYWYRQAAGRGLQLLFYSVGIGQISSEVPQNLSASRPQDRQFILSSKKLLLSDSGFYLCAWNQGGNTEAFFGQGTRLTVV.

V is TRBV11-2 and J is TRBJ2-4, with a possible D match to TRBD1 (6 bases). The CDR3 spans 16 residues. Per germline, CDR1 SGHAT and CDR2 FQNNGV. Trimming stripped 5 bases from V and 0 bases from J, with 14 bases between. The CDR3 DNA is TGTGCCAGCAGCGCACAGGGCCCTTTAGCCAAAAACATTCAGTACTTC. Translated: CASSAQGPLAKNIQYF.

The chain has TRBV28 and TRBJ2-3; D gene unclear. CDR1 MDHEN and CDR2 SYDVKM come from the germline V gene. This CDR3 comprises 14 residues. With 3 bases removed from V and 3 bases from J, the gap between germline ends came to 10 bases. This chain's CDR3 is CASSLGTTTDTQYF. In nucleotides, the CDR3 is TGTGCCAGCAGTTTGGGCACCACTACAGATACGCAGTATTTT. The whole variable domain, filled in from reference TRBV28 and TRBJ2-3, reads DVKVTQSSRYLVKRTGEKVFLECVQDMDHENMFWYRQDPGLGLRLIYFSYDVKMKEKGDIPEGYSVSREKKERFSLILESASTNQTSMYLCASSLGTTTDTQYFGPGTRLTVL.

Only one count was recorded for this clone. V and J are TRBV5-1 and TRBJ2-1; 8 bases match TRBD2. Germline CDR1 is SGHRS and CDR2 is YFSETQ. Losses at the gene ends were 7 bases for V and 5 bases for J; bases not matched to a gene: 8. This CDR3 has 14 residues. The CDR3 region is CASSSGGGNNEQFF. CDR3 nucleotide sequence: TGCGCCAGCTCGAGCGGGGGAGGGAACAATGAGCAGTTCTTC.

This chain connects TRBV19 to TRBJ2-5, with D perhaps TRBD2 (6 bases). Germline lookup yields CDR1 LNHDA and CDR2 SQIVND (reference sequence). There are 14 residues in the CDR3. Trimming removed 6 bases from V and 5 bases from J, with 16 bases in between. In DNA, the CDR3 is TGTGCCAGTAGCCTTGGGGGGTCGCGCGAGACCCAGTACTTC. It yields the protein CASSLGGSRETQYF.

The chain has TRBV11-2 and TRBJ2-3; 14 bases match TRBD2. The V and J ends lost 4 bases and 4 bases, in that order; junction bases with no gene match: 4. In germline, CDR1 is SGHAT, CDR2 FQNNGV. The CDR3 spans 16 residues. CDR3 sequence: CASSSTSGGAADTQYF. The CDR3 DNA reads TGTGCCAGCAGCTCGACTAGCGGGGGGGCCGCAGATACGCAGTATTTT.

The chain combines TRBV12-3 or TRBV12-4 with TRBJ2-1; D gene uncertain. The CDR3 spans 13 residues. V was trimmed by 2 bases and J by 6 bases, leaving 8 bases between them. This CDR3 reads CASSLLRVNEQFF. The CDR3 DNA reads TGTGCCAGCAGTTTACTCCGGGTCAATGAGCAGTTCTTC.

The chain carries TRBV19 and TRBJ2-2, with TRBD2 as a possible D gene (6 bases). The CDR3 has 15 amino acids. Trimming pared 3 bases from V and 0 bases from J, leaving 8 bases between. The germline gives CDR1 LNHDA, CDR2 SQIVND (reference sequence). CDR3 amino acids: CASSIRLANTGELFF. For the CDR3, the DNA is TGTGCCAGTAGTATTAGACTAGCGAACACCGGGGAGCTGTTTTTT.

The chain carries TRBV7-3 and TRBJ2-1; weak D call: TRBD2 (5 bases). The CDR3 loop spans 16 amino acids. Germline V gene lookup returns CDR1 SGHTA and CDR2 FQGTGA. V gave up 4 bases and J gave up 0 bases, with 13 bases separating them. The chain's CDR3 is CASSSTGSSSYNEQFF. CDR3 coding DNA: TGTGCCAGCAGCTCCACGGGGTCCAGCTCCTACAATGAGCAGTTCTTC.

The rearrangement uses TRBV11-2 and TRBJ1-2; D uncertain. Per germline, CDR1 SGHAT and CDR2 FQNNGV. The CDR3 loop spans 11 amino acids. V was shortened by 7 bases and J by 5 bases, with 8 bases between the two germline ends. The CDR3 sequence is CASTLEYGYTF. The CDR3 DNA reads as TGTGCCAGCACCCTCGAATATGGCTACACCTTC.

J is TRBJ1-1 and V is TRBV6-5; D is unclear. This CDR3 contains 13 residues. V was cut by 6 bases and J by 1 base, with 9 bases left in between. Germline CDR1 is MNHEY and CDR2 is SVGAGI. CDR3 DNA: TGTGCCAGCAGCCCCAGAGCGAACACTGAAGCTTTCTTT. It is translated as CASSPRANTEAFF.

Note on this clone: The germline gene is not matched at one end of the junction; a read error may be the cause. V usage is TRBV3-1 (or the pseudogene TRBV3-2) and J usage is TRBJ2-1; 10 positions match TRBD2. The V gene's germline CDR1 is LGHDT and CDR2 YNNKEL (reference sequence). The CDR3 runs 18 residues. The CDR3 DNA reads TGTGCCGGCAGCCAAGAGACCTTTGAGACTAGCGGGTCTAATGAGCAGTTCTTC. Its translation is CAGSQETFETSGSNEQFF.

The chain has TRBV30 and TRBJ1-3; no definite D call. Trimming removed 7 bases from V and 3 bases from J, with 13 bases in between. The length of the CDR3 is 13 residues. Looked up from germline, CDR1 is GTSNPN and CDR2 is SVGIG (reference sequence). CDR3 residues: CASTAGNGNTIYF. The CDR3 nucleotides are TGTGCCTCCACCGCGGGGAATGGAAACACCATATATTTT.

The chain combines TRBV29-1 with TRBJ1-2; no reliable D call. Germline V gene lookup returns CDR1 SQVTM and CDR2 ANQGSEA. Trimming cost V 3 bases and J 0 bases, with 8 bases left between them. CDR3 length equals 13 residues. CDR3 region: CSVDEGSNYGYTF. The CDR3 nucleotides are TGCAGCGTTGACGAGGGCTCTAACTATGGCTACACCTTC.

The chain is built from TRBV5-6 and TRBJ2-3; D might be TRBD1 or TRBD2, each matching 5 bases. V was trimmed by 1 base and J by 4 bases, leaving 19 bases between them. The germline gives CDR1 SGHDT, CDR2 YYEEEE. The CDR3 is made up of 17 amino acids. The CDR3: CASSLRDGSRGSDTQYF. The CDR3 bases are TGTGCCAGCAGCTTGAGGGACGGATCTCGCGGTTCAGATACGCAGTATTTT. Drawing the rest from reference TRBV5-6 and TRBJ2-3, the complete variable domain is DAGVTQSPTHLIKTRGQQVTLRCSPKSGHDTVSWYQQALGQGPQFIFQYYEEEERQRGNFPDRFSGHQFPNYSSELNVNALLLGDSALYLCASSLRDGSRGSDTQYFGPGTRLTVL.